One and the same sample provided the 25 T cell receptor beta chains below, sequenced in a study of regulatory T cells in long-lasting Graves disease. The time point denotes: persistent/refractory GD, antithyroid drugs over 5 years with positive TRAb. The TCR library was made from RNA extracted from PBMCs. CDR3 regions were amplified by Arm-PCR using iRepertoire HTBI primers to build TCR beta libraries. TCRdb reprocessed the multiplex PCR reads with MiXCR, giving one entry per CDR3 protein. Among some 440,000 distinct CDR3 sequences listed, roughly 20% were seen once. This specimen consisted of peripheral blood mononuclear cells (PBMCs), obtained when the disease was refractory, from a patient treated with antithyroid drugs. The receptor set was obtained from a female donor with Graves disease.

This clonotype has a count of ten or more. The gene calls are TRBV9 and TRBJ1-2; TRBD1 is a possible D gene (5 bases). The germline V gene has CDR1 SGDLS and CDR2 YYNGEE. The ends were cut back, 3 bases at V and 2 bases at J, with 11 bases in the middle. CDR3 size: 14 residues. The CDR3 DNA sequence: TGTGCCAGCAGCGAGGGCGGGGGGAACTATGGCTACACCTTC. Translation gives CASSEGGGNYGYTF.

The sample holds a few counts of this clonotype. V and J are TRBV6-5 and TRBJ2-2; D is perhaps TRBD2 (5 bases). The germline V gene has CDR1 MNHEY and CDR2 SVGAGI. V shed 4 bases and J shed 4 bases, with 13 bases lying between them. The length of the CDR3 is 15 residues. The CDR3 sequence is CASSLTPRGTGELFF. CDR3 sequence (DNA): TGTGCCAGCAGTTTGACACCCCGGGGCACCGGGGAGCTGTTTTTT.

The chain recombines TRBV5-4 with TRBJ2-1; possible D gene TRBD2, 5 bases. This CDR3 comprises 15 residues. The germline V gene has CDR1 SGHNT and CDR2 YYREEE (reference sequence). Between the trimmed V and J ends, which lost 0 bases and 5 bases, there was a span of 12 bases. CDR3 nucleotide sequence: TGTGCCAGCAGCTTGGGTAGGGCGGGCCACAATGAGCAGTTCTTC. It codes for CASSLGRAGHNEQFF.

J is TRBJ1-3 and V is TRBV3-1; D is uncertain. V was clipped by 2 bases and J by 5 bases, with 13 bases between them. Germline V lookup: CDR1 LGHDT, CDR2 YNNKEL (reference sequence). This CDR3 is 15 amino acids long. CDR3 residues: CASSQNLGIRNTIYF. As DNA, the CDR3 is TGTGCCAGCAGCCAAAATCTCGGTATAAGAAACACCATATATTTT.

The chain employs TRBV9 and TRBJ2-5; D is possibly TRBD1 (6 bases). The germline V and J ends were trimmed by 3 bases and 4 bases, with 13 bases remaining between them. Germline loops: CDR1 SGDLS, CDR2 YYNGEE. The CDR3 length is 14 residues. The CDR3 spells CASSAQGRLETQYF. The CDR3 bases are TGTGCCAGCAGCGCACAGGGAAGGCTAGAGACCCAGTACTTC.

Many counts were recorded for this clonotype. The rearrangement joins TRBV7-3 to TRBJ2-7, with D perhaps assigned TRBD1 or TRBD2 (7 bases each). V gave up 5 bases and J gave up 5 bases, with 16 bases separating them. Germline lookup yields CDR1 SGHTA and CDR2 FQGTGA. CDR3 size: 14 residues. CDR3 in DNA: TGTGCCAGCAGCGCCATGACAGGGACTAACGAGCAGTACTTC. Residues: CASSAMTGTNEQYF.

The J gene is TRBJ2-1, the V gene TRBV24-1; D gene ambiguous. Deletions cut 4 bases from V and 1 base from J, with 4 bases between. Germline values: CDR1 KGHDR, CDR2 SFDVKD. CDR3 length equals 13 residues. CDR3: CATSEDSYNEQFF. CDR3 DNA: TGTGCCACCAGTGAGGATTCCTACAATGAGCAGTTCTTC.

This clonotype was detected ten times or more. The chain uses TRBV13 and TRBJ2-7; no firm D call. Trimming stripped 2 bases from V and 5 bases from J, with 10 bases between. Germline V gene data show CDR1 as PRHDT and CDR2 as FYEKMQ (reference sequence). This CDR3 has 13 amino acids. The CDR3 sequence: CASSLLRFHEQYF. The CDR3 bases are TGTGCCAGCAGCTTACTTAGGTTCCACGAGCAGTACTTC.

This clonotype was seen repeatedly, ten times or more. The CDR3 coding sequence is TGTGCCAGCAGCCGCGGAGGGGGGAACTATGGCTACACCTTC. This encodes CASSRGGGNYGYTF. V gene TRBV13 combines with J gene TRBJ1-2; TRBD1 is a possible D gene (6 bases). Germline loops: CDR1 PRHDT, CDR2 FYEKMQ (reference sequence). CDR3 length: 14 residues. The V gene lost 5 bases and the J gene lost 2 bases, with 12 bases spanning the gap.

A word on this clonotype: Given a much more abundant clone one base away, this may be a read error. Without the conserved terminal phenylalanine or tryptophan, this CDR3 likely stems from a read error. The chain's CDR3 is CASSQGGQQETQYS. CDR3 coding DNA: TGTGCCAGCAGCCAGGGGGGCCAACAAGAGACCCAGTACTCC. V is TRBV12-3 or TRBV12-4 and J is TRBJ2-5; maybe TRBD1 (7 bases). V was trimmed by 6 bases and J by 2 bases, leaving 13 bases between them. This CDR3 comprises 14 residues.

This clonotype was observed a handful of times. A read error may be the cause here, since a much bigger clone is one base away. The V call is TRBV7-8, the J call TRBJ2-5, with D possibly called TRBD1 or TRBD2 (6 bases each). V lost 1 base to trimming and J lost 7 bases, with 16 bases between them. CDR1 is SGHVS and CDR2 is FQNEAQ in the germline V gene. This CDR3 is 15 amino acids long. Here the CDR3 reads CASSLEGGRKGTQYF. DNA for the CDR3: TGTGCCAGCAGCTTAGAGGGGGGCCGAAAAGGGACCCAGTACTTC.

This clonotype was seen a handful of times. V is TRBV5-4 and J is TRBJ1-6; 9 positions agree with TRBD1. The CDR3 consists of 19 residues. From germline, CDR1 is SGHNT and CDR2 YYREEE (reference sequence). V lost 2 bases and J lost 0; bases outside the gene matches: 9. Here the CDR3 reads CASSFGTGTSRSYNSPLHF. DNA for the CDR3: TGTGCCAGCAGCTTCGGGACAGGGACGTCCCGCTCCTATAATTCACCCCTCCACTTT.

CDR3 protein: CASSPDALYEQYF. The CDR3 coding sequence is TGTGCCAGCTCACCCGATGCGCTGTACGAGCAGTACTTC. The chain is built from TRBV18 and TRBJ2-7; no clear D. This CDR3 has 13 residues. CDR1 KGHSH and CDR2 LQKENI come from the germline V gene. The germline V and J ends were trimmed by 3 bases and 4 bases, with 10 bases remaining between them.

The chain uses TRBV6-2 or TRBV6-3 and TRBJ1-5; D unclear. Germline lookup yields CDR1 MNHEY and CDR2 SVGEGT. V was clipped by 0 bases and J by 4 bases, with 13 bases between them. There are 16 residues in the CDR3. This chain's CDR3 is CASSYSMRQPNQPQHF. CDR3 nucleotides: TGTGCCAGCAGTTACTCGATGAGACAACCGAATCAGCCCCAGCATTTT.

The sample holds a few counts of this clonotype. The chain combines TRBV7-2 with TRBJ1-3; unclear D gene. With 1 base removed from V and 1 base from J, the gap between germline ends came to 17 bases. The CDR3 length is 18 residues. Germline V CDR1 and CDR2: SGHTA, FQGNSA. DNA of the CDR3: TGTGCCAGCAGCTTAGTTTCCGGACTCCTGGGATCTGGAAACACCATATATTTT. It yields the protein CASSLVSGLLGSGNTIYF.

The chain links TRBV27 to TRBJ2-7; 8 nucleotides match TRBD2. The V segment lost 5 bases and the J segment 0 bases; nucleotides outside the gene matches: 6. Germline values: CDR1 MNHEY, CDR2 SMNVEV (reference sequence). This CDR3 is 15 amino acids long. This CDR3 is CASSPAGAFSYEQYF. In DNA, the CDR3 is TGTGCCAGCAGTCCAGCGGGAGCCTTCTCCTACGAGCAGTACTTC.

Notes on this clonotype: A far larger clone lies a single base away; this is likely a read error. The V call is TRBV11-2, the J call TRBJ2-7; D is ambiguous. CDR3 length equals 13 residues. The germline V gene encodes CDR1 SGHAT and CDR2 FQNNGV. CDR3 protein: CTSSHGRSYEQYF. The CDR3 coding sequence is TGTACCAGCAGTCACGGCCGCTCCTACGAGCAGTACTTC.

The chain uses TRBV6-2 or TRBV6-3 and TRBJ1-1; perhaps TRBD1 as D (6 bases). CDR3 length: 15 residues. The germline CDR1 and CDR2 sequences are MNHEY and SVGEGT. V lost 1 base and J 3 bases, leaving 12 bases between the germline ends. The CDR3 DNA sequence: TGTGCCAGCAGTTACTTCGGGGGCGGGGACACTGAAGCTTTCTTT. Its protein is CASSYFGGGDTEAFF.

This clonotype was observed a handful of times. This sequence joins TRBV20-1 and TRBJ2-7; TRBD2 matches at 13 bases. This CDR3 is built from 14 residues. The ends lost 6 bases at V and 6 bases at J; junction bases unmatched: 8. From germline, CDR1 is DFQATT and CDR2 SNEGSKA (reference sequence). CDR3 sequence: CSAPRLAGGPEQYF. Here the CDR3 DNA reads TGCAGTGCCCCGAGACTAGCGGGAGGCCCCGAGCAGTACTTC.

This clonotype was seen repeatedly, ten times or more. The rearrangement uses TRBV27 and TRBJ2-7; D possibly corresponds to TRBD2 (5 bases). Germline CDR1 reads MNHEY; CDR2 reads SMNVEV (reference sequence). The V end was cut by 1 base, the J end by 4 bases, with 8 bases between. The CDR3 runs to 13 residues. The DNA of the CDR3 is TGTGCCAGCAGTTTATATCCGGGATACGAGCAGTACTTC. It is translated as CASSLYPGYEQYF.

The chain carries TRBV7-3 and TRBJ2-1; D ambiguous. V was clipped by 3 bases and J by 4 bases, with 7 bases between them. Germline V lookup: CDR1 SGHTA, CDR2 FQGTGA. The CDR3 sequence is 13 residues long. The CDR3 region has the DNA TGTGCCAGCAGCTTGAGCGAGTACAATGAGCAGTTCTTC. This gives the protein CASSLSEYNEQFF.

The chain employs TRBV18 and TRBJ2-7, with TRBD1 matching 12 bases. CDR1 is KGHSH and CDR2 is LQKENI in the germline V gene. J lost 9 bases, V lost 3 bases, and 9 bases had no gene match. The CDR3 has 15 amino acids. The CDR3 reads CASSPPGTGGHTQYF. In nucleotides, the CDR3 is TGTGCCAGCTCACCTCCCGGGACAGGGGGCCACACGCAGTACTTC.

J is TRBJ1-5 and V is TRBV4-3; tentative D call: TRBD1 (6 bases). Germline V gives CDR1 LGHNA, CDR2 YSLEER. The V end lost 0 bases, the J end lost 2 bases, and 11 bases lay between the germline ends. This CDR3 has 16 residues. Here the CDR3 reads CASSQDGEGGNQPQHF. CDR3 coding DNA: TGCGCCAGCAGCCAAGACGGGGAGGGGGGCAATCAGCCCCAGCATTTT.

The V gene is TRBV6-2 or TRBV6-3, the J gene TRBJ2-1, with D perhaps TRBD2 (5 bases). From germline, CDR1 is MNHEY and CDR2 SVGEGT. Deletions cut 6 bases from V and 0 bases from J, with 21 bases between. This CDR3 spans 18 amino acids. CDR3 sequence reads: CASSPGPFRAGSYNEQFF. In DNA, the CDR3 is TGTGCCAGCAGCCCGGGTCCATTTAGGGCGGGCTCCTACAATGAGCAGTTCTTC.

The chain couples TRBV11-2 to TRBJ1-3; tentative D call: TRBD1 (5 bases). The CDR3 runs to 14 residues. In germline, CDR1 is SGHAT, CDR2 FQNNGV. The V end was cut by 1 base, the J end by 2 bases, with 6 bases between. This CDR3 reads CASSLAGAGNTIYF. The CDR3, as DNA: TGTGCCAGCAGCTTAGCGGGGGCTGGAAACACCATATATTTT.